This T cell receptor (beta chain) was profiled in a study of early T cells in non-severe SARS-CoV-2 infection. Study at large: Chains stayed unpaired after sequencing of bulk RNA from unsorted whole blood.

Notes on the study in general: Sequences matched to VDJdb favored anti-spike CD8 responses, while private and CD4 specificities were missed.

Researchers attached unique molecular identifiers to individual cDNA molecules. From the 5' RACE reads, TCRdb called clonotypes with MiXCR, one entry per CDR3 protein. The top ten clones hold just over 20% of a sample with 100,000 to 150,000 distinct CDR3 sequences, under 15% of them seen once. Worth noting for this clonotype: Its antigen is undetermined.

The CDR3 has 17 amino acids. Germline loops: CDR1 MNHEY, CDR2 SVGEGT. Trimming pared 8 bases from V and 6 bases from J, leaving 27 bases between. The receptor comes from an adult who was a healthcare worker with PCR-confirmed SARS-CoV-2 infection or an uninfected control (not recorded which). Input material: whole blood. The chain employs TRBV6-2 or TRBV6-3 and TRBJ2-3, with D perhaps matching TRBD1 (5 bases). Written as DNA, the CDR3 is TGTGCCAGCTCACGGCCCTGGGGCAACCTAAACTCCGATACGCAGTATTTT. Translation: CASSRPWGNLNSDTQYF.